This is a list of T cell receptor beta chains from one sample in a study of shared clonotypes between healthy human individuals. The method was immunoSEQ multiplex PCR; TCRdb's version includes in-frame clones alone and lacks a portion of them. The table shows 2 million to 2.5 million clones, with 93% occurring only once. What was sequenced was naive CD4+ T cells from PBMCs. All receptors derive from a young man in good health. Some clones in this sample may be carry-over from other donors' samples. CDR3s include the opening cysteine and the closing phenylalanine or tryptophan. D genes are given only for firm matches. Clone size is stated in some rows and not others, as once, few, many or a class when expanded.

TGTGCCACCACCGACGGTCGTCTAGCGAGCGGGGAGCTGTTTTTT,CATTDGRLASGELFF,NA,15,NA,TRBJ2-2,TRBV15
TGTGCCAGCAGCGTATCTCCCGGGACAGGGGTTCTCTATGGCTACACCTTC,CASSVSPGTGVLYGYTF,TRBD1,17,once,TRBJ1-2,TRBV9
TGTGCCAGCAGTTTAGATGATCCCTCCTACAATGAGCAGTTCTTC,CASSLDDPSYNEQFF,NA,15,NA,TRBJ2-1,TRBV27
TGTGCCAGCGGGCGGGGACTAGCGGGAGGCGAGCAGTACTTC,CASGRGLAGGEQYF,TRBD2,14,NA,TRBJ2-7,TRBV2
TGCAGCGTAGCCCGCGACAGGGTGGACGAGCAGTACTTC,CSVARDRVDEQYF,TRBD1,13,NA,TRBJ2-7,TRBV29-1
TGTGCCTGGAGTGGGTTAGGGCAGAACAATCAGCCCCAGCATTTT,CAWSGLGQNNQPQHF,NA,15,few,TRBJ1-5,TRBV30
TGTGCCAGCACAAAGGGACGGAGCTCCTACGAGCAGTACTTC,CASTKGRSSYEQYF,NA,14,NA,TRBJ2-7,TRBV6-1
TGCGCCAGCAGCCTCCCCTACCGGGCCCAAGAGACCCAGTACTTC,CASSLPYRAQETQYF,NA,15,NA,TRBJ2-5,TRBV5-1
TGTGCCAGCAGCGTAGAGGGGCTTAGCAATCAGCCCCAGCATTTT,CASSVEGLSNQPQHF,NA,15,NA,TRBJ1-5,TRBV9
TGTGCCAGCACCCACGGGCAGGGCGGATCCTACGAGCAGTACTTC,CASTHGQGGSYEQYF,NA,15,NA,TRBJ2-7,TRBV28
TGTGCCAGCAGCCCGGGGGCCAGGGCAGATACGCAGTATTTT,CASSPGARADTQYF,NA,14,once,TRBJ2-3,TRBV7-3
TGTGCCAGCAGCCGAGAACCGACGGGGGAAGAGACCCAGTACTTC,CASSREPTGEETQYF,NA,15,NA,TRBJ2-5,TRBV7-9
TGTGCCAGCAGCCGAGGGGATAACTATGGCTACACCTTC,CASSRGDNYGYTF,NA,13,few,TRBJ1-2,TRBV6-5
TGTGCCAGTAGTATAGGTCAGTTAAGCGGGATCTCCTACGAGCAGTACTTC,CASSIGQLSGISYEQYF,TRBD2,17,NA,TRBJ2-7,TRBV19
TGTGCCAGCAGCTTGGCAGGTTCAGGGGTATCAAATCAGCCCCAGCATTTT,CASSLAGSGVSNQPQHF,NA,17,NA,TRBJ1-5,TRBV5-5
TGTGCCAGCAGGTTATACTCTGGGGCCAACGTCCTGACTTTC,CASRLYSGANVLTF,NA,14,NA,TRBJ2-6,TRBV28
TGTGCCAGCAGTTACTCGCCAGGGGGACTGACTGAAGCTTTCTTT,CASSYSPGGLTEAFF,TRBD1,15,NA,TRBJ1-1,TRBV6-5
TGTGCCAGCAGCGGTAGGGACAGGGGGTTTTATGAATTGGATACGCAGTATTTT,CASSGRDRGFYELDTQYF,TRBD1,18,NA,TRBJ2-3,TRBV7-2
TGTGCCAGCAGCTTCCGCTTGCAGGGTAATGAGCAGTTCTTC,CASSFRLQGNEQFF,NA,14,NA,TRBJ2-1,TRBV7-9
TGTGCCAGCAGTCGACGACTAGTTGATACAGATACGCAGTATTTT,CASSRRLVDTDTQYF,NA,15,NA,TRBJ2-3,TRBV27
TGTGCCAGCAGTTTAGGAACAGGGGGGGAGTTCTTC,CASSLGTGGEFF,NA,12,NA,TRBJ2-1,TRBV28
TGTGCCAGCAGCCCCAGGGGCGGACGACCGGTTGGTACGCAGTATTTT,CASSPRGGRPVGTQYF,NA,16,NA,TRBJ2-3,TRBV7-2
TGTGCCAGCAGCCTGACAGGGCGGAATCAGCCCCAGCATTTT,CASSLTGRNQPQHF,TRBD1,14,NA,TRBJ1-5,TRBV7-2
TGTGCCAGCAGCTTAAGTAGGGCATATGTCGCTGAAGCTTTCTTT,CASSLSRAYVAEAFF,NA,15,NA,TRBJ1-1,TRBV7-3
TGTGCCAGCAGCCTCATAACAGGACTCAATCAGCCCCAGCATTTT,CASSLITGLNQPQHF,NA,15,once,TRBJ1-5,TRBV7-6
TGTGCCAGCTCACCTCTGGGACAGGGGCAAGAGACCCAGTACTTC,CASSPLGQGQETQYF,TRBD1,15,NA,TRBJ2-5,TRBV18
TGTGCCAGCTCACAAACACCCGGGACCTCGAACACTGAAGCTTTCTTT,CASSQTPGTSNTEAFF,NA,16,NA,TRBJ1-1,TRBV18
TGTGCCAGCAGTTACTCAGGACAGGCGAAAGGCTACACCTTC,CASSYSGQAKGYTF,TRBD1,14,NA,TRBJ1-2,TRBV6-5
TGTGCCAGCAGCCCGGCAGGCGGGAGCTCCTACAATGAGCAGTTCTTC,CASSPAGGSSYNEQFF,TRBD2,16,NA,TRBJ2-1,TRBV5-4
TGTGCCAGTAGCTCGTTTTTACAGGCGAGCAATCAGCCCCAGCATTTT,CASSSFLQASNQPQHF,NA,16,NA,TRBJ1-5,TRBV19
TGTGCCAGCCCCCAGCAGAAGGCGACTGGGAGCACAGATACGCAGTATTTT,CASPQQKATGSTDTQYF,NA,17,NA,TRBJ2-3,TRBV19
TGCGCCAGCAGCTTGGAGGGGTCGCCAGGTGAGCAGTTCTTC,CASSLEGSPGEQFF,NA,14,NA,TRBJ2-1,TRBV5-1
TGTGCCAGCAGCCCGGGGTGGCCCCCTTATGACGGGCAGTACTTC,CASSPGWPPYDGQYF,NA,15,NA,TRBJ2-7,TRBV6-5
TGTGCCAGCAGCGCGCGACACGGGAACACTGAAGCTTTCTTT,CASSARHGNTEAFF,NA,14,NA,TRBJ1-1,TRBV7-3
TGCGCCAGCAGCCAAGTCTACGTCCCCTCCTACGAGCAGTACTTC,CASSQVYVPSYEQYF,NA,15,NA,TRBJ2-7,TRBV4-3
TGTGCCAGCAGCCGCGGGGACTCTGGAAACACCATATATTTT,CASSRGDSGNTIYF,NA,14,NA,TRBJ1-3,TRBV5-5
TGTGCCATCAGCGGCCGCGGTGCGCAGTTCTTC,CAISGRGAQFF,NA,11,NA,TRBJ2-1,TRBV10-3
TGCGCCAGCAAGGCAGTGAGCGAGCAGTACTTC,CASKAVSEQYF,NA,11,NA,TRBJ2-7,TRBV5-1
TGTGCCAGCAGCTTAGTCCTATCTGGTGGCGGAGGGTTCCAAGAGACCCAGTACTTC,CASSLVLSGGGGFQETQYF,NA,19,NA,TRBJ2-5,TRBV7-9
TGTGCCAGCTCACCCCCAACCTCGGGGTATGGCTACACCTTC,CASSPPTSGYGYTF,NA,14,once,TRBJ1-2,TRBV18
TGTGCCAGTAGTCACCCAGGGGGGACAGGTATTAGCTACGAGCAGTACTTC,CASSHPGGTGISYEQYF,TRBD1,17,NA,TRBJ2-7,TRBV19
TGTGCCAGTAGTATCCCAGGGACTGGCTATGGCTACACCTTC,CASSIPGTGYGYTF,NA,14,NA,TRBJ1-2,TRBV19
TGTGCCAGCAGTTCAGACGGGGCCCTCTACGAGCAGTACTTC,CASSSDGALYEQYF,NA,14,NA,TRBJ2-7,TRBV6-5
TGTGCCAGCAGTGTTAGCGGGAGGGCAGTGGGAGGCAATGAGCAGTTCTTC,CASSVSGRAVGGNEQFF,TRBD2,17,NA,TRBJ2-1,TRBV6-1
TGCGCCAGCAGCAAGGAGGGGTATGGCTACACCTTC,CASSKEGYGYTF,NA,12,NA,TRBJ1-2,TRBV5-1
TGTGCCAGCAGTGAAGAACGTCAACGTCTCCCCAATGAGCAGTTCTTC,CASSEERQRLPNEQFF,NA,16,NA,TRBJ2-1,TRBV6-1
TGTGCCAGCAGCGTAGTGGGTGGCGGGGGTGCCACAGATACGCAGTATTTT,CASSVVGGGGATDTQYF,TRBD2,17,NA,TRBJ2-3,TRBV9
TGCGCCAGCAGCTTGGTGGCTAGCGGGAGTGGCACAGATACGCAGTATTTT,CASSLVASGSGTDTQYF,TRBD2,17,NA,TRBJ2-3,TRBV5-1
TGTGCCAGCAGCCACCTTCCCGGGGGGAGATTGTGGACTGGGGCCAACGTCCTGACTTTC,CASSHLPGGRLWTGANVLTF,TRBD2,20,NA,TRBJ2-6,TRBV7-8
TGCGCCAGCAGCCTGGGCTTGGGGAGCAATCAGCCCCAGCATTTT,CASSLGLGSNQPQHF,NA,15,NA,TRBJ1-5,TRBV5-1
TGCGCCAGCAGCTGGGGGACATCTTCGAACACCGGGGAGCTGTTTTTT,CASSWGTSSNTGELFF,NA,16,NA,TRBJ2-2,TRBV5-1
TGTGCCAGCAGTTACTCGAAAGCGGGAGGGCTGGGTGAGCAGTTCTTC,CASSYSKAGGLGEQFF,TRBD2,16,NA,TRBJ2-1,TRBV6-5
TGTGCCAGCAGCCTAGGGGTCAGCGCCAATGAGCAGTTCTTC,CASSLGVSANEQFF,NA,14,NA,TRBJ2-1,TRBV7-3